The rows below give T cell receptor beta chains drawn from one sample of a study of shared clonotypes between healthy human individuals. The data were produced by immunoSEQ multiplex PCR, yet TCRdb's version contains in-frame clones alone and is incomplete. The sample yields around 2,000,000 clones, about 93% seen once. Sequencing input: naive CD8+ T cells from PBMCs. The receptors shown here come from a man aged 18 to 35 in good health. Some clones in this sample may be carry-over from other donors' samples. Both conserved end residues are trimmed from each CDR3.

cdr3_aa,j_call,v_call
ASSLERFSNTDTQY,TRBJ2-3,TRBV7-8
ASSPRGVNQPQH,TRBJ1-5,TRBV4-1
ASSIASTGADTQY,TRBJ2-3,TRBV19
ASSSSPGPPHEQY,TRBJ2-7,TRBV5-4
ASSEGRGSSYEQY,TRBJ2-7,TRBV2
ASSPGIYAYSGNTIY,TRBJ1-3,TRBV18
ASSARGGGVGETQY,TRBJ2-5,TRBV9
ASSFGSYEQY,TRBJ2-7,TRBV28
ASSPGLAGYEQY,TRBJ2-7,TRBV27
ASSLPGQGNSYEQY,TRBJ2-7,TRBV5-4
ASSYPRTGAVSDTQY,TRBJ2-3,TRBV7-8
ASGSPGLASSADTQY,TRBJ2-3,TRBV28
ASSNLPGPRLYEQY,TRBJ2-7,TRBV21-1
ASTKKNTGELF,TRBJ2-2,TRBV27
ASSPDLIWTGGGTDTQY,TRBJ2-3,TRBV5-1
ASKDGEQF,TRBJ2-1,TRBV25-1
ASSEAGGGLTPLLREQY,TRBJ2-7,TRBV28
ASSQTWGSTDTQY,TRBJ2-3,TRBV4-1
ASGGGRHTEAF,TRBJ1-1,TRBV2
ASSFSPTSEQF,TRBJ2-1,TRBV27
ASSLNRGKTQY,TRBJ2-5,TRBV5-4
ASTNDEGRVINTEAF,TRBJ1-1,TRBV4-1
ASSSRGLGGETQY,TRBJ2-5,TRBV6-5
ASSFIAAGGEQF,TRBJ2-1,TRBV28
ASSQGPSPGQLTGELF,TRBJ2-2,TRBV4-3
ASSFIGASGNTIY,TRBJ1-3,TRBV28
ASSADRSSYNEQF,TRBJ2-1,TRBV27
ASSRDRVGQETQY,TRBJ2-5,TRBV19
ASSQEGVRLDQPQH,TRBJ1-5,TRBV4-1
ASSESTGHSYNEQF,TRBJ2-1,TRBV10-1
ASRETGTVSAGANVLT,TRBJ2-6,TRBV6-1
ASSREQY,TRBJ2-7,TRBV6-6
ASSPQRRPSYEQY,TRBJ2-7,TRBV28
ASSLYRQGNQPQH,TRBJ1-5,TRBV2
ASSLGQGRGGETQY,TRBJ2-5,TRBV10-1
ASSPPEVRSETQY,TRBJ2-5,TRBV18
ASSQTGLPSSYEQY,TRBJ2-7,TRBV7-9
ASSLGRMNTEAF,TRBJ1-1,TRBV7-2
ASSLDSGTYEQY,TRBJ2-7,TRBV7-9
ASSPRQGFRSEQY,TRBJ2-7,TRBV14
ASSPTSGAYNEQF,TRBJ2-1,TRBV11-2
ASSGGGSYEQY,TRBJ2-7,TRBV7-9
ASSLAVSASTDTQY,TRBJ2-3,TRBV7-6
ASSQDFGRYSYNEQF,TRBJ2-1,TRBV4-1
ASSLGAIPFTDTQY,TRBJ2-3,TRBV27
SALDSMDIQY,TRBJ2-4,TRBV29-1
ASSVAGSRLETQY,TRBJ2-5,TRBV9
ASREGAMYNEQF,TRBJ2-1,TRBV27
ASSAGDGYT,TRBJ1-2,TRBV9
ASSLAPGVVYNEQF,TRBJ2-1,TRBV7-9